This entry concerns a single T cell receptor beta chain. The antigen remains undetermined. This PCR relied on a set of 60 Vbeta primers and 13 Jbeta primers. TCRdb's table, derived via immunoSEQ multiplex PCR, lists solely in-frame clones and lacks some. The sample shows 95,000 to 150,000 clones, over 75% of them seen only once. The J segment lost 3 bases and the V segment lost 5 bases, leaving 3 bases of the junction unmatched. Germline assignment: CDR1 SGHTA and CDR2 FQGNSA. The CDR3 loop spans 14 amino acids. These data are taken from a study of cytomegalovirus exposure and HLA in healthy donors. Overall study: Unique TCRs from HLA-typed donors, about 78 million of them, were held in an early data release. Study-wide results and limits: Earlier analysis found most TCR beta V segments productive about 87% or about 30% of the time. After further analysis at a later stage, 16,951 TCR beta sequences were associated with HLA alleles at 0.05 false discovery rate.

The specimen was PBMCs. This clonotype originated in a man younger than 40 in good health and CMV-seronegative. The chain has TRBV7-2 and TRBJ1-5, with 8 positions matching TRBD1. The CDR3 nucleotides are TGTGCCAGCAGCGACAGGGGTGTCAATCAGCCCCAGCATTTT. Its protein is CASSDRGVNQPQHF.